This paragraph reports one T cell receptor (beta chain). The record originates from a study of CD8 T cells in Susac syndrome. Reverse transcription of roughly 0.45 to 1 ug RNA used random hexamers. Via MiXCR, TCRdb re-called the immunoSEQ multiplex PCR reads, giving one row per CDR3 protein. This sample yields around 270,000 distinct CDR3 sequences, of which around nine tenths are seen a single time; around 0.18% belongs to the top ten. The germline V gene encodes CDR1 PRHDT and CDR2 FYEKMQ (reference sequence). J gave up 1 base and V 1 base, and 4 bases lay outside the gene matches. The length of the CDR3 is 15 residues.

This receptor was taken from a human donor with multiple sclerosis. The sequenced sample consisted of CD8+ T cells from PBMCs. The chain uses TRBV13 and TRBJ2-7, with 7 bases fitting TRBD1. Written as DNA, the CDR3 is TGTGCCAGCAGCTTAGCCGCGACAGGGTCCTACGAGCAGTACTTC. Translating it yields CASSLAATGSYEQYF.